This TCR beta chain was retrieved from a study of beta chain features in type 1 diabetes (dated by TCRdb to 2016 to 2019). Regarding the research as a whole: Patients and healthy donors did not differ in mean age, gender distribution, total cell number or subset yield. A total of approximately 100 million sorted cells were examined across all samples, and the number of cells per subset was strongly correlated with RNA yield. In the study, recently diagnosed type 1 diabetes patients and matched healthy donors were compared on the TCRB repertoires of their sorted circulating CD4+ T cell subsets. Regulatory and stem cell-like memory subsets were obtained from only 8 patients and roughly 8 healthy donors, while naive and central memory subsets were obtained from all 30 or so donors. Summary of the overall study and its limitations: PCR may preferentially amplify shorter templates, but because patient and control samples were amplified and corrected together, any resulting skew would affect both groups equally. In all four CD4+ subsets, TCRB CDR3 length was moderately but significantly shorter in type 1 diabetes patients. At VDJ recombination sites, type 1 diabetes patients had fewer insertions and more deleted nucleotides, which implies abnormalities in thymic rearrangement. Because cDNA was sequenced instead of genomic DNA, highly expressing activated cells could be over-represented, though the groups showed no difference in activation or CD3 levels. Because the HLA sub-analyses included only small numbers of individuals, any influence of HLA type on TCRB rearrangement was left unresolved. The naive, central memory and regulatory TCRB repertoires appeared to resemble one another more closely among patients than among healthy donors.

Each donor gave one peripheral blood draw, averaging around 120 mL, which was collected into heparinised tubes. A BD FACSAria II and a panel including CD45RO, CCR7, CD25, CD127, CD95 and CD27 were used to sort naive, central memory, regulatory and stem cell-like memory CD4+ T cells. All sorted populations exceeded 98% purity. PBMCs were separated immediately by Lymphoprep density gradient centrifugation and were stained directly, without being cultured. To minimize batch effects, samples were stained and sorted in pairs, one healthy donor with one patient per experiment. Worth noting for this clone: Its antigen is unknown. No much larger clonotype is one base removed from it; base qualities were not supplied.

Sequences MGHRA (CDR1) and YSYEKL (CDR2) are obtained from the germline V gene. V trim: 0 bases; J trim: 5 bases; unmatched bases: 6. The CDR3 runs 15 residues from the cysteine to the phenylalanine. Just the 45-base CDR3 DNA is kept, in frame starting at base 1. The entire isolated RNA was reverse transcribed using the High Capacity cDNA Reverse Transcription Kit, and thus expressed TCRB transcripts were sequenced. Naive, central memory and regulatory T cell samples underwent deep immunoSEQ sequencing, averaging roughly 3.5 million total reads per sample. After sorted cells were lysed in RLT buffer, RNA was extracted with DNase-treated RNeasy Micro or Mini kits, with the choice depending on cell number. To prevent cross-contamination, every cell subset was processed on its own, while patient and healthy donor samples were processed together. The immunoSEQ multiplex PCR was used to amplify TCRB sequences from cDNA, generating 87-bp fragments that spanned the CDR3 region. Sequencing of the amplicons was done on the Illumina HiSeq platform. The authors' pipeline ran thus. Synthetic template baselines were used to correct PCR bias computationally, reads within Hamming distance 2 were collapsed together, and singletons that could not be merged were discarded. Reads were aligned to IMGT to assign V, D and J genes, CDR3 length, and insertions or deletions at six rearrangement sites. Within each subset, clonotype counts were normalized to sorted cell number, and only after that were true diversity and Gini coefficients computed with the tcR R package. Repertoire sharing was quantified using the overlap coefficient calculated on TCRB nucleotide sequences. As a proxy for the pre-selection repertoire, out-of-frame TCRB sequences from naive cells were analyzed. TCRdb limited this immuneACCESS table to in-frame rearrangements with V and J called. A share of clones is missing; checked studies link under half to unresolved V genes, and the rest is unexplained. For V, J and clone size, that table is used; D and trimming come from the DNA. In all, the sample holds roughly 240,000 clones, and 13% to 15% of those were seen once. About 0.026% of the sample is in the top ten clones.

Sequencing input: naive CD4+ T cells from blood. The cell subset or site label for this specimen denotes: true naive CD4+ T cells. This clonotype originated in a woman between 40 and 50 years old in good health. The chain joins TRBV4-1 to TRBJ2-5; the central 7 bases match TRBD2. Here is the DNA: TGCGCCAGCAGCCAAGATGGGTCCGGGGGGGAGACCCAGTACTTC. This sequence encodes CASSQDGSGGETQYF.